Following are 14 T cell receptor beta chains from one sample sequenced in a study of OX40 agonist ivuxolimab in advanced cancers. Clones were read by immunoSEQ multiplex PCR, and TCRdb kept only the in-frame ones, dropping some. The table lists more than 85,000 clones, 91% of them singletons. The sequencing here drew on CD4+ or CD8+ T cells sorted from blood, taken in a trial of the OX40 agonist ivuxolimab. The source is an adult with an advanced solid tumor such as melanoma, head and neck, liver or kidney cancer.

This chain connects TRBV5-6 to TRBJ2-5; 12 bases align to TRBD1. Germline CDR1 reads SGHDT; CDR2 reads YYEEEE. The CDR3 extends over 15 amino acids. Trimming removed 3 bases from V and 9 bases from J; junction bases left unmatched: 9. DNA for the CDR3: TGTGCCAGCAGCTGGGGGACAGGGGGCTTGTTGGCCCAGTACTTC. As protein: CASSWGTGGLLAQYF.

This sequence joins TRBV5-1 and TRBJ2-7; tentative D call: TRBD1 (5 bases). Trimming pared 5 bases from V and 0 bases from J, leaving 12 bases between. This CDR3 region has 14 residues. Germline CDR1 SGHRS, CDR2 YFSETQ. This CDR3 is CASRKDMSSYEQYF. The CDR3 coding sequence is TGCGCCAGCAGAAAGGACATGAGCTCCTACGAGCAGTACTTC.

The V call is TRBV10-3, the J call TRBJ2-2; D is ambiguous. Germline CDR1 reads ENHRY; CDR2 reads SYGVKD. V lost 3 bases and J lost 4, with 9 bases in between. The CDR3 covers 14 residues. The CDR3 here is CAISEREGTGELFF. CDR3 DNA sequence: TGTGCCATCAGTGAAAGGGAAGGCACCGGGGAGCTGTTTTTT.

The genes are TRBV2 and TRBJ2-7, with TRBD2 as a possible D gene (6 bases). V lost 4 bases and J 5 bases, leaving 12 bases between the germline ends. Germline V lookup: CDR1 SNHLY, CDR2 FYNNEI. The CDR3 length is 13 residues. CDR3 bases: TGTGCCAGCAGTGGGGGCGGGACCCACGAGCAGTACTTC. As protein: CASSGGGTHEQYF. The whole variable domain, filled in from reference TRBV2 and TRBJ2-7, reads EPEVTQTPSHQVTQMGQEVILRCVPISNHLYFYWYRQILGQKVEFLVSFYNNEISEKSEIFDDQFSVERPDGSNFTLKIRSTKLEDSAMYFCASSGGGTHEQYFGPGTRLTVT.

J is TRBJ1-3 and V is TRBV19; a weak D match, TRBD1 (6 bases). Trimming cost V 5 bases and J 3 bases, with 11 bases left between them. The germline V gene has CDR1 LNHDA and CDR2 SQIVND (reference sequence). The CDR3 extends over 14 amino acids. The CDR3 here is CASSPQGHGNTIYF. In nucleotides, the CDR3 is TGTGCCAGTAGTCCGCAGGGGCATGGAAACACCATATATTTT.

This chain joins TRBV16 and TRBJ1-2; no firm D call. The CDR3 is 12 amino acids. Germline CDR1 is KGHSY and CDR2 is FQNENV. Trimming shortened V by 4 bases and J by 1 base, and 4 bases separated the two germline ends. As DNA, the CDR3 is TGTGCCAGCAGCCCCGATAACTATGGCTACACCTTC. Protein sequence: CASSPDNYGYTF.

J is TRBJ1-1 and V is TRBV6-1; TRBD1 matches 8 bases. The V and J ends lost 7 bases and 3 bases, in that order; junction bases with no gene match: 10. The CDR3 spans 15 residues. Germline V gene sequence: CDR1 MNHNS, CDR2 SASEGT. The CDR3 sequence: CASISGGASDTEAFF. CDR3 nucleotides: TGTGCCAGCATCTCAGGGGGCGCTTCGGACACTGAAGCTTTCTTT.

This clone has only one observation. The V gene is TRBV6-1, the J gene TRBJ2-2; unclear D gene. This CDR3 has 10 residues. Trimming shortened V by 6 bases and J by 7 bases, and 3 bases separated the two germline ends. Per the germline V gene, CDR1 is MNHNS and CDR2 is SASEGT. The chain's CDR3 is CASRVGELFF. In DNA form, the CDR3 reads TGTGCCAGCAGAGTCGGGGAGCTGTTTTTT.

The chain links TRBV28 to TRBJ2-7; 10 bases align to TRBD2. The ends lost 9 bases at V and 2 bases at J; junction bases unmatched: 4. The germline V gene encodes CDR1 MDHEN and CDR2 SYDVKM. The CDR3 is made up of 13 amino acids. The CDR3 protein is CASKLAGPYEQYF. CDR3 DNA: TGTGCCAGTAAACTAGCGGGGCCCTACGAGCAGTACTTC.

This chain connects TRBV19 to TRBJ2-3; TRBD1 is a possible D gene (6 bases). V was shortened by 8 bases and J by 0 bases, with 15 bases between the two germline ends. The V gene's germline CDR1 is LNHDA and CDR2 SQIVND (reference sequence). CDR3 length equals 15 residues. CDR3: CASSRRQVSTDTQYF. The CDR3 DNA is TGTGCCAGTTCTCGGAGACAGGTTAGCACAGATACGCAGTATTTT.

This clone was seen just once. The V gene is TRBV5-1, the J gene TRBJ1-1; D possibly corresponds to TRBD1 (6 bases). The germline V gene encodes CDR1 SGHRS and CDR2 YFSETQ. This CDR3 region has 14 residues. V gave up 5 bases and J gave up 0 bases, with 11 bases separating them. The chain's CDR3 is CASREGHVNTEAFF. The CDR3 region has the DNA TGCGCCAGCAGAGAGGGACACGTGAACACTGAAGCTTTCTTT.

This clone has a count of ten or more. J is TRBJ1-1 and V is TRBV2; 8 bases match TRBD1. This CDR3 comprises 15 residues. Germline loops: CDR1 SNHLY, CDR2 FYNNEI. The junction had 5 bases not matched to a gene; V was cut back by 4 bases and J by 1 base. The CDR3 region has the DNA TGTGCCAGCAGTGGAACCGGGACAGGGAACACTGAAGCTTTCTTT. Translating it yields CASSGTGTGNTEAFF.

This clone was seen just once. The chain joins TRBV6-1 to TRBJ1-1; TRBD1 agrees at 9 bases. CDR3 length: 14 residues. CDR1 and CDR2 from the germline V gene are MNHNS and SASEGT. With V trimmed by 8 bases and J by 0 bases, 4 bases remained unmatched. The CDR3 DNA sequence: TGTGCCAGCGGCTACAGGGGGCTGAACACTGAAGCTTTCTTT. This codes for CASGYRGLNTEAFF.

The V call is TRBV10-3, the J call TRBJ2-7; D gene uncertain. CDR1 and CDR2 (germline): ENHRY, SYGVKD. V lost 10 bases to trimming and J lost 4 bases, with 11 bases between them. The CDR3 totals 11 residues. Here the CDR3 reads CATQQAYEQYF. The CDR3 coding sequence is TGTGCCACACAGCAGGCGTACGAGCAGTACTTC.